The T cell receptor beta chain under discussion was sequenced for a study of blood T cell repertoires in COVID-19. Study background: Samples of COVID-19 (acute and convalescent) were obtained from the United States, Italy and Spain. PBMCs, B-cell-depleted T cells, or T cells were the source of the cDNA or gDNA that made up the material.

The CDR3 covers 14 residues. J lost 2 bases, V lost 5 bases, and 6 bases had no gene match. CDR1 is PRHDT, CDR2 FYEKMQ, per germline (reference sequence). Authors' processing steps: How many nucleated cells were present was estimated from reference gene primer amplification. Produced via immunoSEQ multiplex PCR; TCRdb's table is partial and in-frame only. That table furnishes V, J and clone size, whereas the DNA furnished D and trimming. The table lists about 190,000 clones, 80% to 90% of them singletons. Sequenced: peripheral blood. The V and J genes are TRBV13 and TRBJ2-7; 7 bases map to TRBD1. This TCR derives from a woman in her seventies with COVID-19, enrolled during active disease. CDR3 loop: CASSPGQVAYEQYF. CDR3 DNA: TGTGCCAGCAGCCCTGGACAGGTAGCCTACGAGCAGTACTTC. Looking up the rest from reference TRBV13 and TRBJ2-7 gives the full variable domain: AAGVIQSPRHLIKEKRETATLKCYPIPRHDTVYWYQQGPGQDPQFLISFYEKMQSDKGSIPDRFSAQQFSDYHSELNMSSLELGDSALYFCASSPGQVAYEQYFGPGTRLTVT.